At least ten counts were recorded for the clone carrying this T cell receptor (beta chain). The antigen is not known. This sample was included in a study of neurological immune-mediated disorders. General study points: HTLV-1-associated myelopathy ranked highest for TCR clonal expansion and multiple sclerosis lowest, beneath healthy controls.

As to time point: technical triplicate 1. This CDR3 region has 13 residues. The ends lost 5 bases at V and 4 bases at J; junction bases unmatched: 2. The cDNA was generated through 5'RACE incorporating 10-nucleotide random UMIs. Per sequencing run, 15-18 subjects together gave over 170 million TCR-beta sequences. TCRdb reprocessed the 5' RACE reads via MiXCR and lists one record per CDR3 protein. The sample yields approximately 36,000 distinct CDR3 sequences, around 10% seen once. The TCR sequence derives from a man in his sixties with HTLV-1-associated myelopathy (HAM/TSP). The material sequenced was PBMCs. This chain connects TRBV12-3 or TRBV12-4 to TRBJ1-1; 9 bases map to TRBD1. CDR3 DNA sequence: TGTGCCAGCAGTCTACAGGGGGCCACTGAAGCTTTCTTT. Translation: CASSLQGATEAFF.